This TCR beta chain was sequenced during a study of cytomegalovirus exposure and HLA in healthy donors. Study details: Of roughly 400 genotyped donors, about 81% clustered with self-reported Caucasian donors. Findings and limits, study-wide: In vitro, three CMV-associated chains proved specific for CMV antigens. In an earlier analysis, most TCR beta V segments were productive about 87% or about 30% of the time.

Concerning this clone: Its antigen remains unidentified.

Germline values: CDR1 KGHSH, CDR2 LQKENI. V was cut by 3 bases and J by 2 bases, with 11 bases left in between. The CDR3 loop spans 15 amino acids. The PCR contained 60 Vbeta and 13 Jbeta primers. TCRdb keeps only in-frame clones here, not all; method: immunoSEQ multiplex PCR. The repertoire consists of 60,000 or so clones, with roughly nine tenths occurring once and the leading ten covering about 1.6%. V usage is TRBV18 and J usage is TRBJ1-3; D unclear. The sample consisted of PBMCs. The TCR was taken from a young man in good health and CMV-seropositive. CDR3 residues: CASSPPGRTGNTIYF. CDR3 DNA: TGTGCCAGCTCACCCCCGGGGAGAACTGGAAACACCATATATTTT. The full variable domain, in which reference TRBV18 and TRBJ1-3 provide the parts outside the CDR3, is NAGVMQNPRHLVRRRGQEARLRCSPMKGHSHVYWYRQLPEEGLKFMVYLQKENIIDESGMPKERFSAEFPKEGPSILRIQQVVRGDSAAYFCASSPPGRTGNTIYFGEGSWLTVV.